This T cell receptor (beta chain) stems from a study of cytomegalovirus exposure and HLA in healthy donors. Study-wide findings and caveats: The classifier, whose performance was assessed in both the original and validation cohorts, reportedly diagnosed cytomegalovirus status with high specificity and sensitivity.

The V gene's germline CDR1 is LGHNA and CDR2 YNFKEQ. The junction had 11 bases not matched to a gene; V was cut back by 4 bases and J by 4 bases. The CDR3 sequence is 16 residues long. Use of 60 Vbeta and 13 Jbeta primers characterized the PCR. Measured with immunoSEQ multiplex PCR; TCRdb has only the in-frame clones, and not every one. The sample consists of 63,000 or so clones, roughly four fifths of them appearing once. On this clone itself: Its antigen is still unknown.

The sequencing input was PBMCs. The clonotype was recovered from a woman between 25 and 40 years old in good health and CMV-seropositive. The V and J genes are TRBV4-2 and TRBJ2-7, with TRBD1 matching over 9 bases. The CDR3 coding sequence is TGTGCCAGCAGCCCAGGCAGGGGACAGGGCAATTACGAGCAGTACTTC. This translates into CASSPGRGQGNYEQYF.